This TCR beta chain was retrieved from a study of T cell changes during pregnancy in multiple sclerosis. CDR1 and CDR2 from the germline V gene are MNHEY and SMNVEV (reference sequence). The CDR3 covers 14 residues. With 2 bases removed from V and 2 bases from J, the gap between germline ends came to 10 bases. Sequenced by immunoSEQ multiplex PCR; TCRdb stores in-frame clones only, minus some. The sample has about 40,000 clones; approximately 93% are singletons. V and J are TRBV27 and TRBJ2-7; D is possibly TRBD1 (5 bases). The sample in question was CD8+ T cells from peripheral blood mononuclear cells, obtained in the third trimester of pregnancy. The TCR was taken from a female donor with multiple sclerosis, enrolled in a pregnancy study. The CDR3 bases are TGTGCCAGCAGTTTAGGCCAGGGTACCTACGAGCAGTACTTC. It codes for CASSLGQGTYEQYF.